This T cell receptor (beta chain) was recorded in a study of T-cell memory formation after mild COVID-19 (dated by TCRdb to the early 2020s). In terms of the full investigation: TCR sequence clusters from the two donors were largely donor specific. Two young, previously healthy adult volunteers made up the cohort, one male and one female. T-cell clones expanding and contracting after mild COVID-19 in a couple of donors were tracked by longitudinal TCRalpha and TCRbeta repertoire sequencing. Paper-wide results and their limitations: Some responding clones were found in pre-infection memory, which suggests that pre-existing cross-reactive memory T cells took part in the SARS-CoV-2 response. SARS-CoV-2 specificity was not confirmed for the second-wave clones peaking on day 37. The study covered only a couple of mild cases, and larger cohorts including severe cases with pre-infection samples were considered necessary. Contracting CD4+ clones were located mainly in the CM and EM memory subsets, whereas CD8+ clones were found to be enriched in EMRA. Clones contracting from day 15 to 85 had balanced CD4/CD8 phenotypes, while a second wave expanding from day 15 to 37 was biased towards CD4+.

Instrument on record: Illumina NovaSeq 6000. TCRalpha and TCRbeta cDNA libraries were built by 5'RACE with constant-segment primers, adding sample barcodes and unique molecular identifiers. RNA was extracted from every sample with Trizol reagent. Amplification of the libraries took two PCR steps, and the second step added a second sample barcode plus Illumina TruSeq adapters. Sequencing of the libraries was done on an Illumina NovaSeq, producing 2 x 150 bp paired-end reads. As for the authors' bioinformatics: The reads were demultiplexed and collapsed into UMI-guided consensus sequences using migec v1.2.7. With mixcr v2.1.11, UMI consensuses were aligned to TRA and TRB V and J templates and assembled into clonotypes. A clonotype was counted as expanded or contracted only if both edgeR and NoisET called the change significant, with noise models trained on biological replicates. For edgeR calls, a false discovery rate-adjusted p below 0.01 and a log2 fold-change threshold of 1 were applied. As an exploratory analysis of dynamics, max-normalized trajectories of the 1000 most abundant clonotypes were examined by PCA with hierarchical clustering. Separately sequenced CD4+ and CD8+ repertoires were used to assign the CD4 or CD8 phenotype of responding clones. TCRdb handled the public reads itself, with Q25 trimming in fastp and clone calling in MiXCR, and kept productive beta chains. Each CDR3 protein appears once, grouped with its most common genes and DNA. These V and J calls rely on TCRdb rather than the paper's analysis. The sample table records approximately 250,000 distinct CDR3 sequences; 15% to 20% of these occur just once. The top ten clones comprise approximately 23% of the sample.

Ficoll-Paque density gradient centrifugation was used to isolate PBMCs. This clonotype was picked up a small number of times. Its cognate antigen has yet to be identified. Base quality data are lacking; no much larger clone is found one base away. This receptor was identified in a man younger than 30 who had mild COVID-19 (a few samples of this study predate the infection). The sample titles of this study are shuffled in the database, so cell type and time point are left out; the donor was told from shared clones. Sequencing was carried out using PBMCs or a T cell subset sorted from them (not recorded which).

The DNA reads TGTGCCAGCAGTTTAGTGGGCTCTCAGCCCCAGCATTTT. Its product reads: CASSLVGSQPQHF. The receptor chain draws on TRBV27 and TRBJ1-5, with no reliable assignment of the D segment. Trimming takes 2 bases from V and 6 bases from J, and the germline ends sit 8 bases apart. The germline V gene (reference sequence) yields MNHEY for CDR1 and SMNVEV for CDR2. The CDR3, from cysteine to phenylalanine, totals 13 residues. The entry retains the CDR3 DNA only, 39 bases that are in frame from base 1.